This T cell receptor (beta chain) was obtained from a study of CD8+CD57+ T cells in acquired aplastic anemia. As for the study in general: Sorted CD4+ and CD8+ cell DNA averaged about 3 ug.

Patients who underwent sequencing had shown CD8+CD57+ cell expansion by flow cytometry. V was pared by 6 bases and J by 0 bases, with 15 bases between. The CDR3 extends over 17 amino acids. Germline lookup yields CDR1 SEHNR and CDR2 FQNEAQ (reference sequence). CDR3 and TCR beta VDJ profiling relied on genomic DNA as the template. TCRdb redid the calling of the reads with MiXCR, one entry per CDR3 protein. The table has about 200,000 distinct CDR3 sequences, approximately 60% seen once. The chain carries TRBV7-9 and TRBJ1-6, with TRBD1 as a possible D gene (6 bases). The sequence derives from a human donor with aplastic anemia. What was sequenced was sorted CD4+, CD8+, or CD8+CD57+ T cells (not recorded which) from PBMCs. The CDR3 loop is CASRQVTGSSYNSPLHF. CDR3 bases: TGTGCCAGCAGACAGGTCACAGGGAGCTCCTATAATTCACCCCTCCACTTT.